Listed below are T cell receptor beta chains from one sample, sequenced in a study of tumor-infiltrating lymphocytes in localized non-small cell lung cancer. Method: immunoSEQ multiplex PCR; TCRdb's copy keeps in-frame clones and lacks some. The profile covers thousands of clones, with roughly two thirds appearing a single time and just under 15% taken by the ten largest. Material: uninvolved lung tissue not adjacent to the tumor. These receptor sequences come from a human donor with non-small cell lung cancer. The CDR3 runs from the conserved cysteine through the conserved F or W. The D gene is left open where the match is weak. A row's size may be missing; if present it is once, few, many or a size class.

D: TRBD1
V: TRBV6-6
size: -
J: TRBJ2-1
CDR3: CASSYGDRLVEQFF
DNA: TGTGCCAGCAGTTACGGGGACAGGCTGGTAGAGCAGTTCTTC

D: TRBD1
V: TRBV7-9
size: -
J: TRBJ2-2
CDR3: CASSQHRGANTGELFF
DNA: TGTGCCAGCAGCCAACACAGGGGAGCGAACACCGGGGAGCTGTTTTTT

D: -
V: TRBV4-1
size: -
J: TRBJ1-4
CDR3: CASSQKEGTSTNEKLFF
DNA: TGCGCCAGCAGTCAAAAGGAAGGGACCTCAACTAATGAAAAACTGTTTTTT

D: -
V: TRBV7-9
size: -
J: TRBJ1-4
CDR3: CASSPSTATNEKLFF
DNA: TGTGCCAGCAGCCCATCGACCGCAACTAATGAAAAACTGTTTTTT

D: -
V: TRBV2
size: -
J: TRBJ1-1
CDR3: CASGGAEAFF
DNA: TGTGCCAGCGGGGGGGCAGAAGCTTTCTTT

D: TRBD2
V: TRBV28
size: -
J: TRBJ2-1
CDR3: CASSLGTSGEQFF
DNA: TGTGCCAGCAGTTTAGGGACTAGCGGGGAGCAGTTCTTC

D: -
V: TRBV6-5
size: -
J: TRBJ2-1
CDR3: CASSWTRGGNEQFF
DNA: TGTGCCAGCAGTTGGACTAGGGGGGGCAATGAGCAGTTCTTC

D: TRBD2
V: TRBV7-2
size: once
J: TRBJ2-2
CDR3: CASSLSSGGANTGELFF
DNA: TGTGCCAGCAGCTTATCTAGCGGGGGGGCAAACACCGGGGAGCTGTTTTTT

D: -
V: TRBV5-6
size: -
J: TRBJ1-5
CDR3: CASSAGGEGNQPQHF
DNA: TGTGCCAGCAGCGCGGGTGGAGAGGGGAATCAGCCCCAGCATTTT

D: TRBD1
V: TRBV28
size: -
J: TRBJ2-7
CDR3: CASSLTATGGYEQYF
DNA: TGTGCCAGCAGTTTAACGGCGACAGGGGGCTACGAGCAGTACTTC

D: TRBD1
V: TRBV11-2
size: -
J: TRBJ1-1
CDR3: CASSFQGQGTEAFF
DNA: TGTGCCAGCAGCTTTCAAGGACAGGGCACTGAAGCTTTCTTT

D: -
V: TRBV5-1
size: -
J: TRBJ2-5
CDR3: CASSWLWGAQETQYF
DNA: TGCGCCAGCAGCTGGCTTTGGGGGGCCCAAGAGACCCAGTACTTC

D: -
V: TRBV9
size: -
J: TRBJ2-2
CDR3: CASSVRGTDRMNTGELFF
DNA: TGTGCCAGCAGCGTACGGGGGACCGACAGGATGAACACCGGGGAGCTGTTTTTT

D: TRBD1
V: TRBV27
size: -
J: TRBJ2-7
CDR3: CASSLWAWDSSYEQYF
DNA: TGTGCCAGCAGTTTATGGGCCTGGGACAGCTCCTACGAGCAGTACTTC

D: -
V: TRBV4-1
size: few
J: TRBJ1-5
CDR3: CASSQTGQPWGNQPQHF
DNA: TGCGCCAGCAGCCAAACCGGTCAGCCGTGGGGCAATCAGCCCCAGCATTTT

D: -
V: TRBV6-7
size: -
J: TRBJ1-4
CDR3: CASSYPEACLGSNEKLFF
DNA: TGTGCCAGCAGTTACCCCGAGGCCTGCTTGGGATCTAATGAAAAACTGTTTTTT

D: TRBD2
V: TRBV29-1
size: once
J: TRBJ2-1
CDR3: CSSLTSGYNEQFF
DNA: TGCAGTTCTCTGACTAGCGGATACAATGAGCAGTTCTTC

D: TRBD1
V: TRBV4-1
size: large
J: TRBJ2-2
CDR3: CASSTRDRGTGELFF
DNA: TGCGCCAGCAGTACACGGGACAGGGGAACCGGGGAGCTGTTTTTT

D: -
V: TRBV4-2
size: once
J: TRBJ1-2
CDR3: CASRLSSSIDSYGYTF
DNA: TGTGCCAGCAGGTTGAGTTCCAGCATCGACTCTTATGGCTACACCTTC

D: -
V: TRBV6-4
size: -
J: TRBJ1-2
CDR3: CASSPEYTNYGYTF
DNA: TGTGCCAGCAGTCCAGAATATACTAACTATGGCTACACCTTC

D: TRBD1
V: TRBV5-6
size: -
J: TRBJ1-4
CDR3: CASSRGQASTNEKLFF
DNA: TGTGCCAGCAGCCGGGGACAGGCTTCAACTAATGAAAAACTGTTTTTT

D: -
V: TRBV9
size: few
J: TRBJ1-5
CDR3: CASSVAGGYNQPQHF
DNA: TGTGCCAGCAGCGTAGCAGGCGGCTACAATCAGCCCCAGCATTTT

D: -
V: TRBV29-1
size: -
J: TRBJ2-3
CDR3: CSVEGVRWADTQYF
DNA: TGCAGCGTTGAAGGCGTTCGTTGGGCAGATACGCAGTATTTT

D: -
V: TRBV7-9
size: -
J: TRBJ2-1
CDR3: CASSPDGSYNEQFF
DNA: TGTGCCAGCAGCCCCGACGGGAGCTACAATGAGCAGTTCTTC